This T cell receptor (beta chain) comes out of a study of blood T cell repertoires in COVID-19. Study background: Acute and convalescent COVID-19 specimens originated in the United States, Italy and Spain. PBMCs, B-cell-depleted T cells, or T cells provided the cDNA or gDNA that made up the material.

Per the original data handling: Amplification of reference gene primers was used by the study to estimate nucleated cell counts. Libraries were prepared by immunoSEQ multiplex PCR; TCRdb keeps only in-frame clonotypes and omits some of them. The V and J calls and clone size come from that table; D and trimming were worked out from the DNA. The sample includes over 100,000 clones, 82% of them seen just once. This clone was found once. Sequencing was carried out using peripheral blood. The sequence was obtained from a man aged 65 to 79 with acute or convalescent COVID-19.

DNA of the CDR3: TGTGCCAGCACCGGAGCCGTAAGCGGGTCCACAGATACGCAGTATTTT. Residues: CASTGAVSGSTDTQYF. V gene TRBV7-8 combines with J gene TRBJ2-3, with D possibly being TRBD2 (6 bases). The CDR3 consists of 16 residues. Per the germline V gene, CDR1 is SGHVS and CDR2 is FQNEAQ. The germline V and J ends were trimmed by 7 bases and 2 bases, with 19 bases remaining between them.